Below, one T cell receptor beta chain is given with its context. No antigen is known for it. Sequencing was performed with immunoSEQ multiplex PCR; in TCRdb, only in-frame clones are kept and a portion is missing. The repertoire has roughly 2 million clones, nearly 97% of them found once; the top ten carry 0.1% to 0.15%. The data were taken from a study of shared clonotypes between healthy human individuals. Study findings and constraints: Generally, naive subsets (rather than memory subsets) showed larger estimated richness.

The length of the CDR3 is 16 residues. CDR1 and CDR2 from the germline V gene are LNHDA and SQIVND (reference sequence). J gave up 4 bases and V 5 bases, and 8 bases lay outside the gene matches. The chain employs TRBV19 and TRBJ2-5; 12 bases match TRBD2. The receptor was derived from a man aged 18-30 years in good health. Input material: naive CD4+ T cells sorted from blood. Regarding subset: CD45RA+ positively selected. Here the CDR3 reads CASSPWTSGAPETQYF. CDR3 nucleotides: TGTGCCAGTAGTCCCTGGACTAGCGGGGCCCCAGAGACCCAGTACTTC.